A selection of T cell receptor beta chains follows, all from one sample in a study of shared clonotypes between healthy human individuals. Generated by immunoSEQ multiplex PCR, the TCRdb table keeps only in-frame clones and is missing some. The sample lists about 600,000 clones; 97% were seen once. The sequenced material came from naive CD4+ T cells sorted from blood. Receptors originate from a woman in her 30s in good health. The CDR3 runs from the conserved cysteine through the conserved F or W. Each record gives: D gene, J gene, clone size, V gene, CDR3 DNA, CDR3 protein. A D gene is named only where the DNA matches it firmly. Expanded clones are given a class, and other clones once, few, many or no size at all.

>TRBD2|TRBJ2-3|NA|TRBV15
TGTGCCACCAGCAATCCTAGCGGGGGCACAGATACGCAGTATTTT
CATSNPSGGTDTQYF
>TRBD1|TRBJ2-1|NA|TRBV2
TGTGCCAGCAGTACACAGGGGGATGAGCAGTTCTTC
CASSTQGDEQFF
>TRBD1|TRBJ2-3|NA|TRBV29-1
TGCAGCGTTCGACAGGGGGGCACAGATACGCAGTATTTT
CSVRQGGTDTQYF
>NA|TRBJ2-2|NA|TRBV29-1
TGCAGCGTTGCCCGGGGTGGGGTCACCGGGGAGCTGTTTTTT
CSVARGGVTGELFF
>NA|TRBJ2-7|NA|TRBV10-2
TGCGCCAGCAGTGAGGGCATACCCTCCTACGAGCAGTACTTC
CASSEGIPSYEQYF
>NA|TRBJ1-1|NA|TRBV19
TGTGCCAGTAACGACGCAGTAAGGGGCAGCCCGAACACTGAAGCTTTCTTT
CASNDAVRGSPNTEAFF
>TRBD2|TRBJ2-4|NA|TRBV7-2
TGTGCCAGCAGCTGGACGGGACTAGCGGGAGTCGGAGACATTCAGTACTTC
CASSWTGLAGVGDIQYF
>NA|TRBJ2-5|NA|TRBV10-3
TGTGCCATCAGTGAGTCCGGGTCCCAAGAGACCCAGTACTTC
CAISESGSQETQYF
>NA|TRBJ1-1|NA|TRBV9
TGTGCCAGCAGCGTCCAAGGAGGGATGAACACTGAAGCTTTCTTT
CASSVQGGMNTEAFF
>NA|TRBJ1-3|once|TRBV27
TGTGCCAGCAGTCCGGACCTACCTCTTGGAAACACCATATATTTT
CASSPDLPLGNTIYF
>NA|TRBJ2-7|NA|TRBV7-9
TGTGCCAGCAGCCCACAGGGTTGGACCTACGAGCAGTACTTC
CASSPQGWTYEQYF
>NA|TRBJ2-3|NA|TRBV7-2
TGTGCCAGCAGCTTAGCCAGCACAGATACGCAGTATTTT
CASSLASTDTQYF
>TRBD2|TRBJ2-3|NA|TRBV2
TGTGCCAGCAGTTCGACTAGCGGGAGGGCCCCAGATACGCAGTATTTT
CASSSTSGRAPDTQYF
>TRBD1|TRBJ1-2|NA|TRBV28
TGTGCCAGCAGCCCCGCGGACAGGGGTTTGACTGGCTACACCTTC
CASSPADRGLTGYTF
>NA|TRBJ1-5|NA|TRBV18
TGTGCCAGCTCGCAGACGGGTAATCAGCCCCAGCATTTT
CASSQTGNQPQHF
>TRBD1|TRBJ2-2|NA|TRBV28
TGTGCCAGCAAAACAGGGGGTTCGAACACCGGGGAGCTGTTTTTT
CASKTGGSNTGELFF